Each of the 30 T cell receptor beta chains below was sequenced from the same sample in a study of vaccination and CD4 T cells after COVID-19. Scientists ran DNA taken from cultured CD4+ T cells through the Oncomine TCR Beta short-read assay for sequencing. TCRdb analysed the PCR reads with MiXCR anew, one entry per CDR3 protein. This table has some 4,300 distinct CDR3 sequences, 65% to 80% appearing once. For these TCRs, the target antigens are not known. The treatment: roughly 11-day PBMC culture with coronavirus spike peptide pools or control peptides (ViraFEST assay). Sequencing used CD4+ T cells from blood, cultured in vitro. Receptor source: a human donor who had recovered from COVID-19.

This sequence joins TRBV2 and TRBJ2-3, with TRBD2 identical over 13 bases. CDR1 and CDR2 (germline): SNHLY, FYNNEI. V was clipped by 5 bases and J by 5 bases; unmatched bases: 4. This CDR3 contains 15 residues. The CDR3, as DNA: TGTGCCAGCAGTCCCTGGACTAGCGGGGGAGATACGCAGTATTTT. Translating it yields CASSPWTSGGDTQYF.

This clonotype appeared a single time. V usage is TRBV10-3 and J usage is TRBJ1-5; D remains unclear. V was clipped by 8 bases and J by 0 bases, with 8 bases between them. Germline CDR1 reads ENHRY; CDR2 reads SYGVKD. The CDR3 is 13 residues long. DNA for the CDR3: TGTGCCATCGGCTCGGATAGCAATCAGCCCCAGCATTTT. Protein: CAIGSDSNQPQHF.

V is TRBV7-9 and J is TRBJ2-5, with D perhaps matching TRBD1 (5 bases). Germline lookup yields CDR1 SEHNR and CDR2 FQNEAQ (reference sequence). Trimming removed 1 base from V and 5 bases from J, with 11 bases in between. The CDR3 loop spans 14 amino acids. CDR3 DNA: TGTGCCAGCAGCTTAGACAGGCCCCTGGAGACCCAGTACTTC. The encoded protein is CASSLDRPLETQYF. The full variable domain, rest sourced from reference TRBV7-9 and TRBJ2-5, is DTGVSQNPRHKITKRGQNVTFRCDPISEHNRLYWYRQTLGQGPEFLTYFQNEAQLEKSRLLSDRFSAERPKGSFSTLEIQRTEQGDSAMYLCASSLDRPLETQYFGPGTRLLVL.

The CDR3 region has the DNA TGTGCCAGCAGTTTTACGGGACACTCGAGCTCACCCCTCCACTTT. Its protein is CASSFTGHSSSPLHF. V gene TRBV6-2 or TRBV6-3 combines with J gene TRBJ1-6, with D possibly matching TRBD1 (6 bases). Deletions cut 4 bases from V and 10 bases from J, with 17 bases between. CDR1 is MNHEY, CDR2 SVGEGT, per germline. The CDR3 sequence is 15 residues long.

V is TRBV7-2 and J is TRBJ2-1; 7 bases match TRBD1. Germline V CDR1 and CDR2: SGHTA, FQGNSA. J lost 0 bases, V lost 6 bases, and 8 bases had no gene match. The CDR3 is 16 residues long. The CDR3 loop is CASSVQGISSYNEQFF. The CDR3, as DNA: TGTGCCAGCAGTGTACAGGGGATCTCCTCCTACAATGAGCAGTTCTTC.

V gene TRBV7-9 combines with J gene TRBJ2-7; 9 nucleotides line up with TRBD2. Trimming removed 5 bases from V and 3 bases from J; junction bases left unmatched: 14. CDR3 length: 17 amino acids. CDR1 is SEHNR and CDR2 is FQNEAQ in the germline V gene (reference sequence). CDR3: CASSDKLSGGPYYEQYF. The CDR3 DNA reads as TGTGCCAGCAGCGACAAGCTCAGCGGGGGGCCCTACTACGAGCAGTACTTC.

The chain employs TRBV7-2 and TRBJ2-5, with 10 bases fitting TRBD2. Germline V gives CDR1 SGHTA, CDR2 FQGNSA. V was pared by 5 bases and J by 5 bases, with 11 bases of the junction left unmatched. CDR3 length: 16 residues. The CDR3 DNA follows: TGTGCCAGCAGCCAAACAGCGGGGGGGCCGGGTGAGACCCAGTACTTC. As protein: CASSQTAGGPGETQYF.

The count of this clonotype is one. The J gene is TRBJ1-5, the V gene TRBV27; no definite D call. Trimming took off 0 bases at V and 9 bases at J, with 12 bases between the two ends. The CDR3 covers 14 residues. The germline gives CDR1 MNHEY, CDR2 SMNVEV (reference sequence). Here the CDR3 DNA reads TGTGCCAGCAGTTTATCTGCCCAGGCTGGGCCCCAGCATTTT. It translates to CASSLSAQAGPQHF.

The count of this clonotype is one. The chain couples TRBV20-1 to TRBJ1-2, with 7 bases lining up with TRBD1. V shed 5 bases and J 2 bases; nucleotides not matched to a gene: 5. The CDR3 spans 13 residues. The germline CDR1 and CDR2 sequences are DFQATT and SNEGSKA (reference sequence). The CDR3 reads CSAWDSQNYGYTF. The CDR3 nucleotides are TGCAGTGCTTGGGACAGTCAAAACTATGGCTACACCTTC.

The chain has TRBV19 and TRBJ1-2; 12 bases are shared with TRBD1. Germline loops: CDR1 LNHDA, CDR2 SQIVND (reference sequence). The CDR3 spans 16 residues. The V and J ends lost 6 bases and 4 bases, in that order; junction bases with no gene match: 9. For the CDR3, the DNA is TGTGCCAGTAGGGAATGGGGGACAGGGGGCGTCTATGGCTACACCTTC. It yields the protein CASREWGTGGVYGYTF. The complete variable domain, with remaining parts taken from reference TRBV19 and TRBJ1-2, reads DGGITQSPKYLFRKEGQNVTLSCEQNLNHDAMYWYRQDPGQGLRLIYYSQIVNDFQKGDIAEGYSVSREKKESFPLTVTSAQKNPTAFYLCASREWGTGGVYGYTFGSGTRLTVV.

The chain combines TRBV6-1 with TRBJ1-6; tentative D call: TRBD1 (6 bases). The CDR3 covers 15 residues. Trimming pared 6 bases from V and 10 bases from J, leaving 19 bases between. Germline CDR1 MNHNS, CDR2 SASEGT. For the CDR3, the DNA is TGTGCCAGCAGGGGCAAGCCAGGGGTATTCTCACCCCTCCACTTT. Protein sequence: CASRGKPGVFSPLHF.

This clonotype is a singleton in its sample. The CDR3: CASSQDRPGDGYTF. In DNA, the CDR3 is TGTGCCAGCAGCCAAGATCGACCAGGGGATGGCTACACCTTC. The chain uses TRBV4-2 and TRBJ1-2; tentatively, D is TRBD1 (6 bases). With 0 bases removed from V and 6 bases from J, the gap between germline ends came to 11 bases. The CDR3 totals 14 residues. CDR1 is LGHNA, CDR2 YNFKEQ, per germline.

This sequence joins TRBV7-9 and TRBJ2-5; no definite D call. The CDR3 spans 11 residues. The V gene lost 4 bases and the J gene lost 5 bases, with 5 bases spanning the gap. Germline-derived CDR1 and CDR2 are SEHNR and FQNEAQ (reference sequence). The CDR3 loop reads CASSSPETQYF. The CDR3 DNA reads TGTGCCAGCAGCTCACCTGAGACCCAGTACTTC. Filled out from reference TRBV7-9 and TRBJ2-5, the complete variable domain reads DTGVSQNPRHKITKRGQNVTFRCDPISEHNRLYWYRQTLGQGPEFLTYFQNEAQLEKSRLLSDRFSAERPKGSFSTLEIQRTEQGDSAMYLCASSSPETQYFGPGTRLLVL.

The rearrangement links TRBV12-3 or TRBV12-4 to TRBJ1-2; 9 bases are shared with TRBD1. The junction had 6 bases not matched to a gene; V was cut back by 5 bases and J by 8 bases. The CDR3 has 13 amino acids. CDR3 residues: CASSPGTGYGYTF. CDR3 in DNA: TGTGCCAGCAGTCCCGGGACAGGGTACGGCTACACCTTC.

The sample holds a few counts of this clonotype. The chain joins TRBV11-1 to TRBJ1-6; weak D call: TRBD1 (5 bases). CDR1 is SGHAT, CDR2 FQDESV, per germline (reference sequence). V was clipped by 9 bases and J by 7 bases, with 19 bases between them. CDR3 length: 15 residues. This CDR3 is CASPPWGRDNSPLHF. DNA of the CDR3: TGTGCCAGTCCACCTTGGGGCAGGGACAATTCACCCCTCCACTTT.

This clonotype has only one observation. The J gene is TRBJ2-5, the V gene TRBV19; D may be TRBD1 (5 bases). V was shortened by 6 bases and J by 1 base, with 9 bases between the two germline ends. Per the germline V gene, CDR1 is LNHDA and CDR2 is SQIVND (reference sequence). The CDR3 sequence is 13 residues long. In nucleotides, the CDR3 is TGTGCCAGTAGCCGACAGTCCCAAGAGACCCAGTACTTC. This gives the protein CASSRQSQETQYF.

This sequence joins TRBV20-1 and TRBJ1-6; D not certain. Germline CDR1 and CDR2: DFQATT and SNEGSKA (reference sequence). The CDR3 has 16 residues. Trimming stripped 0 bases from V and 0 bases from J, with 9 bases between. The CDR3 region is CSARDLTGSYNSPLHF. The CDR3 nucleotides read TGCAGTGCTAGAGATCTTACCGGCTCCTATAATTCACCCCTCCACTTT.

The CDR3 reads CSARGVVRGSSTETQYF. The CDR3 nucleotides are TGCAGTGCTAGAGGGGTTGTTCGCGGGAGTAGTACGGAGACCCAGTACTTC. V and J are TRBV20-1 and TRBJ2-5; TRBD2 agrees at 7 bases. From germline, CDR1 is DFQATT and CDR2 SNEGSKA (reference sequence). The CDR3 runs 17 residues. The trim removed 1 base at V and 5 bases at J, leaving 16 bases unmatched.

This chain's CDR3 is CASRSTAHTGELFF. The CDR3 DNA sequence: TGTGCCAGCAGGTCGACGGCGCACACCGGGGAGCTGTTTTTT. The chain has TRBV7-9 and TRBJ2-2; no firm D call. V lost 6 bases, J lost 3 bases, and 11 bases lay in between. The CDR3 runs 14 residues. Germline CDR1 is SEHNR and CDR2 is FQNEAQ (reference sequence). Full variable domain (missing parts from reference TRBV7-9 and TRBJ2-2): DTGVSQNPRHKITKRGQNVTFRCDPISEHNRLYWYRQTLGQGPEFLTYFQNEAQLEKSRLLSDRFSAERPKGSFSTLEIQRTEQGDSAMYLCASRSTAHTGELFFGEGSRLTVL.

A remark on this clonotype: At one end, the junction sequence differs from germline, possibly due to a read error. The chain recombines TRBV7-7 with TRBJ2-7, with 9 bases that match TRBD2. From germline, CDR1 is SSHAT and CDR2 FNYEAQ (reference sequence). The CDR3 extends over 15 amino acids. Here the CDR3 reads CASSPGVAGVYEQYF. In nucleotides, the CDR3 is TGTGCTAGCAGCCCCGGGGTAGCGGGAGTCTACGAGCAGTACTTC.

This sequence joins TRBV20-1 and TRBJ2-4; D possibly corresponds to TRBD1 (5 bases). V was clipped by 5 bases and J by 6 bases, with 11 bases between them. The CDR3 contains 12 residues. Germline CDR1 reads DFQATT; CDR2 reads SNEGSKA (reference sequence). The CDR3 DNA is TGCAGTGCTCCGACAGACGTAAACATTCAGTACTTC. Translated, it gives CSAPTDVNIQYF.

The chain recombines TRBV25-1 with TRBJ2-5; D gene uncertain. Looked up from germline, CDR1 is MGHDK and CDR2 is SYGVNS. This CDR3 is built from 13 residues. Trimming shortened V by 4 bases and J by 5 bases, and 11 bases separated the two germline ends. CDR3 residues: CASSVGSLETQYF. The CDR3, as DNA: TGTGCCAGCAGTGTTGGCTCGTTGGAGACCCAGTACTTC.

CDR3 sequence (DNA): TGCAGTGCTAGGGGGTTTGACGATACGCAGTATTTT. Protein product: CSARGFDDTQYF. The rearrangement uses TRBV20-1 and TRBJ2-3, with D hard to call. The CDR3 has 12 residues. V lost 3 bases and J 6 bases, leaving 10 bases between the germline ends. CDR1 and CDR2 from the germline V gene are DFQATT and SNEGSKA (reference sequence).

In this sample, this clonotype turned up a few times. The CDR3, as DNA: TGCAGTGCTAGGGGGGACAGGGGATATGGCTACACCTTC. It is translated as CSARGDRGYGYTF. V and J are TRBV20-1 and TRBJ1-2, with 10 bases identical to TRBD1. Germline values: CDR1 DFQATT, CDR2 SNEGSKA (reference sequence). This CDR3 has 13 residues. The V segment lost 3 bases and the J segment 5 bases; nucleotides outside the gene matches: 3.

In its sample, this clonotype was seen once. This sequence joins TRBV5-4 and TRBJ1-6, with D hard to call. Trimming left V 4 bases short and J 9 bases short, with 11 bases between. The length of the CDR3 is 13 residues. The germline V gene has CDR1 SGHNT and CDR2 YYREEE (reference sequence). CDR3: CASSPGQGSPLHF. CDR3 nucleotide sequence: TGTGCCAGCAGCCCCGGGCAAGGTTCACCCCTCCACTTT.

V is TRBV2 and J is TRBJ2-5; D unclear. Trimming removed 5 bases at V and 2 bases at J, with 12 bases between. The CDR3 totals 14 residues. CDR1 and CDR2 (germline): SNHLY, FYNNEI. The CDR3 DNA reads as TGTGCCAGCAGTCCTACCCGATTACAAGAGACCCAGTACTTC. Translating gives CASSPTRLQETQYF.

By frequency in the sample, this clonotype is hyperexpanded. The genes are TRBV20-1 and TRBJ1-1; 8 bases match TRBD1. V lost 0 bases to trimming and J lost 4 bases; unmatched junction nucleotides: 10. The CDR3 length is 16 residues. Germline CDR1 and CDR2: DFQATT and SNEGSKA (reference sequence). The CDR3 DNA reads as TGCAGTGCTAGAGATAGACGGACAGGGCTGAGCACTGAAGCTTTCTTT. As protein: CSARDRRTGLSTEAFF.

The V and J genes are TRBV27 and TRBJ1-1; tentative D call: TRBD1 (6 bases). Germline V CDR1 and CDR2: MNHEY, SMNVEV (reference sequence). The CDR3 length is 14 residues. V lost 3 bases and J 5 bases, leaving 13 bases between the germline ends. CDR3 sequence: CASSFAGGRTEAFF. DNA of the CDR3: TGTGCCAGCAGTTTCGCTGGGGGGCGGACTGAAGCTTTCTTT.

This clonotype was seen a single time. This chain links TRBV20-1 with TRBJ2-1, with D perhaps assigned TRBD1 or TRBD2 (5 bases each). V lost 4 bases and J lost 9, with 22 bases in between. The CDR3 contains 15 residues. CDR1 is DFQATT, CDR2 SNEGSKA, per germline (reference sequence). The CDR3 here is CSAKGPDFGAGEQFF. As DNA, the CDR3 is TGCAGTGCTAAGGGCCCGGATTTTGGGGCGGGTGAGCAGTTCTTC.

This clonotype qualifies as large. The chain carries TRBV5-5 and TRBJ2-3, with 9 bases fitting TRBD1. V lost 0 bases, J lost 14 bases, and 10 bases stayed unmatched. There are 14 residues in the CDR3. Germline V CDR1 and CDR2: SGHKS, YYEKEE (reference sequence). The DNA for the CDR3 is TGTGCCAGCAGCTTGGCCCGGACAGGGGAGCCTCCGTATTTT. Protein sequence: CASSLARTGEPPYF.